Detailed here is one T cell receptor beta chain. These data belong to a study of blood T cell repertoires in COVID-19. Across the study: Donors in the United States, Italy and Spain gave samples during acute or convalescent COVID-19. T cells, B-cell-depleted T cells, or PBMCs provided the cDNA or gDNA that served as material.

This CDR3 has 13 amino acids. With 3 bases removed from V and 6 bases from J, the gap between germline ends came to 9 bases. Per the germline V gene, CDR1 is SEHNR and CDR2 is FQNEAQ (reference sequence). Per the original data handling: Amplification from reference gene primers served as the basis for estimated nucleated cell counts. Produced via immunoSEQ multiplex PCR; TCRdb's table is partial and in-frame only. That table supplies the V and J calls and clone size; D and trimming were determined from the DNA. This repertoire shows 250,000 to 350,000 clones, around nine tenths found once; its top ten account for about 6.8%. While infection was still active, Seattle patients were enrolled and then followed longitudinally.

The clonotype originates from a woman in her 30s with COVID-19, enrolled during active disease. The rearrangement links TRBV7-9 to TRBJ1-5, with unresolved D. The specimen was peripheral blood. The CDR3 loop is CASSLGVGQPQHF. The CDR3, as DNA: TGTGCCAGCAGCTTGGGAGTCGGTCAGCCCCAGCATTTT.